A single sample gave rise to the 20 T cell receptor beta chains below, sequenced in a study of T-cell memory formation after mild COVID-19. In TCRdb, the 5' RACE reads were re-called with MiXCR into one record per CDR3 protein. The table has hundreds of thousands of distinct CDR3 sequences, roughly 22% seen once; the top ten hold approximately 12%. Sequencing was done on a sample of PBMCs or a T cell subset sorted from them (not recorded which). Receptor source: an adult woman who had mild COVID-19 (a few samples of this study predate the infection). Cell type and time point are not known.

This clonotype appeared a few times. V and J are TRBV4-1 and TRBJ1-2; D perhaps matches TRBD1 (6 bases). Trimming pared 5 bases from V and 8 bases from J, leaving 24 bases between. CDR1 and CDR2 (germline): MGHRA, YSYEKL. The CDR3 covers 16 residues. The CDR3 sequence is CASSSQGLRDTKGYTF. CDR3 coding DNA: TGCGCCAGCAGCAGCCAAGGACTCCGGGACACTAAGGGCTACACCTTC.

The rearrangement uses TRBV12-3 or TRBV12-4 and TRBJ1-2; a possible D gene is TRBD1 (6 bases). The CDR3 is 13 amino acids. The V gene lost 5 bases and the J gene lost 8 bases, with 15 bases spanning the gap. This CDR3 reads CASSRGQWDGYTF. The CDR3 region has the DNA TGTGCCAGCAGTCGAGGACAGTGGGACGGCTACACCTTC.

This clonotype was counted a few times. The rearrangement links TRBV5-5 to TRBJ1-1; D gene unclear. The germline CDR1 and CDR2 sequences are SGHKS and YYEKEE (reference sequence). Trimming shortened V by 4 bases and J by 3 bases, and 16 bases separated the two germline ends. The CDR3 runs to 15 residues. The CDR3 nucleotides are TGTGCCAGCAGCCTAGTGGGCAGGTTTGACACTGAAGCTTTCTTT. As protein: CASSLVGRFDTEAFF.

This chain uses TRBV3-1 with TRBJ2-1; weak D call: TRBD1 (5 bases). CDR1 and CDR2 from the germline V gene are LGHDT and YNNKEL (reference sequence). V lost 10 bases to trimming and J lost 4 bases, with 8 bases between them. There are 11 residues in the CDR3. The CDR3 protein is CATRTYNEQFF. CDR3 nucleotide sequence: TGTGCCACCAGGACATACAATGAGCAGTTCTTC.

The chain joins TRBV20-1 to TRBJ2-1, with 13 bases fitting TRBD2. CDR3 length equals 16 residues. J lost 6 bases, V lost 3 bases, and 8 bases had no gene match. CDR1 is DFQATT and CDR2 is SNEGSKA in the germline V gene (reference sequence). CDR3 sequence (DNA): TGCAGTGCTAGCAGGACTAGCGGGAGACCCCTCAATGAGCAGTTCTTC. Its protein is CSASRTSGRPLNEQFF.

This clonotype came up a few times. The genes are TRBV9 and TRBJ1-6; 7 bases are a match to TRBD1. V shed 4 bases and J 7 bases; nucleotides not matched to a gene: 5. Germline V gene sequence: CDR1 SGDLS, CDR2 YYNGEE. This CDR3 is built from 14 residues. The CDR3 nucleotides read TGTGCCAGCAGCCAGGGGGGGAGGAATTCACCCCTCCACTTT. Its translation is CASSQGGRNSPLHF. Together with reference TRBV9 and TRBJ1-6, the CDR3 gives the full variable domain: DSGVTQTPKHLITATGQRVTLRCSPRSGDLSVYWYQQSLDQGLQFLIQYYNGEERAKGNILERFSAQQFPDLHSELNLSSLELGDSALYFCASSQGGRNSPLHFGNGTRLTVT.

This chain links TRBV27 with TRBJ1-1, with 7 bases identical to TRBD1. The germline CDR1 and CDR2 sequences are MNHEY and SMNVEV (reference sequence). The V and J ends lost 6 bases and 6 bases, in that order; junction bases with no gene match: 10. The CDR3 extends over 14 amino acids. The chain's CDR3 is CASSYDRVRSEAFF. CDR3 coding DNA: TGTGCCAGCAGCTACGACAGGGTACGATCTGAAGCTTTCTTT.

The J gene is TRBJ2-1, the V gene TRBV7-9; D uncertain. Germline assignment: CDR1 SEHNR and CDR2 FQNEAQ (reference sequence). The ends were cut back, 1 base at V and 9 bases at J, with 13 bases in the middle. This CDR3 contains 14 residues. The CDR3 region is CASSLGVLPPEQFF. The CDR3 DNA follows: TGTGCCAGCAGCTTAGGGGTTCTGCCGCCTGAGCAGTTCTTC.

This clonotype has at least ten counts. The rearrangement joins TRBV5-1 to TRBJ2-3; 10 bases are a match to TRBD2. Per germline, CDR1 SGHRS and CDR2 YFSETQ. V was clipped by 0 bases and J by 1 base; unmatched bases: 5. The CDR3 length is 17 residues. This chain's CDR3 is CASSLASGGAGTDTQYF. In DNA, the CDR3 is TGCGCCAGCAGCTTGGCCAGCGGGGGGGCGGGCACAGATACGCAGTATTTT.

The J gene is TRBJ2-7, the V gene TRBV10-3; D might be TRBD1 or TRBD2, each matching 5 bases. V dropped 3 bases and J dropped 5 bases, with 14 bases sitting between them. This CDR3 comprises 14 residues. Germline values: CDR1 ENHRY, CDR2 SYGVKD. CDR3 DNA: TGTGCCATCAGTGATCCGGCAGGGACCCACGAGCAGTACTTC. It codes for CAISDPAGTHEQYF.

The sample holds a few counts of this clonotype. The chain is built from TRBV20-1 and TRBJ2-1, with 7 bases matching TRBD2. CDR3 length: 15 residues. J was trimmed by 5 bases and V by 3 bases; bases with no gene match: 10. Germline CDR1 is DFQATT and CDR2 is SNEGSKA (reference sequence). In DNA, the CDR3 is TGCAGTGCTAGTCCCGGGACTAACGTTCACAATGAGCAGTTCTTC. It encodes CSASPGTNVHNEQFF.

J is TRBJ2-7 and V is TRBV12-3 or TRBV12-4, with D unclear. Trimming pared 2 bases from V and 6 bases from J, leaving 8 bases between. This CDR3 has 12 amino acids. The CDR3 here is CASSLNFGEQYF. CDR3 bases: TGTGCCAGCAGTTTAAACTTTGGCGAGCAGTACTTC.

V gene TRBV2 combines with J gene TRBJ2-7, with a tentative D call TRBD1 (5 bases). Trimming cost V 6 bases and J 3 bases, with 15 bases left between them. The length of the CDR3 is 14 residues. Germline V gene data show CDR1 as SNHLY and CDR2 as FYNNEI. DNA for the CDR3: TGTGCCAGCAGGACCCGACAGATTAGCTACGAGCAGTACTTC. Translated, it gives CASRTRQISYEQYF.

The V and J genes are TRBV30 and TRBJ2-1, with D unclear. The CDR3 is made up of 13 amino acids. Germline CDR1 and CDR2: GTSNPN and SVGIG (reference sequence). Trimming left V 0 bases short and J 6 bases short, with 9 bases between. Here the CDR3 reads CAWSVLAPNEQFF. CDR3 coding DNA: TGTGCCTGGAGTGTATTGGCCCCCAATGAGCAGTTCTTC.

In this sample, this clonotype turned up once. The rearrangement links TRBV4-1 to TRBJ1-1, with a possible D match to TRBD1 (5 bases). This CDR3 comprises 18 residues. Germline V gives CDR1 MGHRA, CDR2 YSYEKL. The V end was cut by 2 bases, the J end by 0 bases, with 19 bases between. In nucleotides, the CDR3 is TGCGCCAGCAGCCAAAAGCAAGGCAGGGACGGGATGAACACTGAAGCTTTCTTT. As protein: CASSQKQGRDGMNTEAFF.

This clonotype was counted between two and nine times. The J gene is TRBJ1-1, the V gene TRBV6-5; TRBD1 might be the D (5 bases). The germline V gene has CDR1 MNHEY and CDR2 SVGAGI. Trimming pared 4 bases from V and 4 bases from J, leaving 13 bases between. CDR3 size: 14 residues. CDR3: CASSFLGGGTEAFF. The CDR3 DNA sequence: TGTGCCAGCAGTTTTTTAGGTGGGGGCACTGAAGCTTTCTTT.

This clonotype was recorded a few times. V is TRBV12-3 or TRBV12-4 and J is TRBJ2-3, with D possibly being TRBD2 (5 bases). The CDR3 consists of 20 residues. V was shortened by 0 bases and J by 5 bases, with 27 bases between the two germline ends. CDR3 amino acids: CASSLAWDKFTRVGGDTQYF. The DNA for the CDR3 is TGTGCCAGCAGTTTAGCGTGGGATAAGTTCACTAGGGTTGGCGGAGATACGCAGTATTTT.

The rearrangement uses TRBV5-1 and TRBJ2-7; D may be TRBD1 (6 bases). Trimming took 7 bases from V and 6 from J, leaving 26 bases between them. Germline V gene sequence: CDR1 SGHRS, CDR2 YFSETQ. This CDR3 spans 16 amino acids. The CDR3 DNA reads as TGCGCCAGCGTTGGCGGGTTACAGGGTCATCCCTCCGAGCAGTACTTC. Translated, it gives CASVGGLQGHPSEQYF.

This clonotype appeared many times. The chain employs TRBV12-3 or TRBV12-4 and TRBJ2-5, with 8 nucleotides matching TRBD1. V trimming: 5 bases; J trimming: 7 bases; junction bases outside the gene matches: 15. The CDR3 length is 16 residues. The CDR3 here is CASSIARAGGGWTQYF. CDR3 nucleotide sequence: TGTGCCAGCAGTATCGCCAGGGCAGGGGGCGGGTGGACCCAGTACTTC.

This clonotype was seen more than once but under ten times. The chain has TRBV24-1 and TRBJ2-7; D is possibly TRBD2 (6 bases). This CDR3 has 13 amino acids. V was pared by 9 bases and J by 0 bases, with 11 bases between. Germline lookup yields CDR1 KGHDR and CDR2 SFDVKD. The CDR3 region has the DNA TGTGCCACCGCGGGGAGTCGCTCCTACGAGCAGTACTTC. Translation gives CATAGSRSYEQYF.